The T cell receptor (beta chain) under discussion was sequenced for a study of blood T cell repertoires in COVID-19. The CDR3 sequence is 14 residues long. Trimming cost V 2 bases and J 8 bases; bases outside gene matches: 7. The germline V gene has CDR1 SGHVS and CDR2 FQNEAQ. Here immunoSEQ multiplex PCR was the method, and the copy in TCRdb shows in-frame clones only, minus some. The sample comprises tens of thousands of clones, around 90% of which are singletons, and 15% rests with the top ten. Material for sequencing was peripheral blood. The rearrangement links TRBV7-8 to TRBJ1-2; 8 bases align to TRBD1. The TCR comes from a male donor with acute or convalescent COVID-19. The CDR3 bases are TGTGCCAGCAGCTTATTCGGACAGGGTCAAGGCTACACCTTC. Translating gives CASSLFGQGQGYTF.